This T cell receptor (beta chain) is from a study of T cells in Graves' hyperthyroidism and ophthalmopathy. Study-wide points: Separating ophthalmopathy from stable hyperthyroidism was achieved by a 13 V-J model.

This clonotype appeared a few times. What it recognizes is unknown. Exclusion of patients followed from uncontrolled infection, other autoimmune disease, pregnancy or lactation. Germline loops: CDR1 LGHDT, CDR2 YNNKEL (reference sequence). After removal of 4 bases from V and 5 bases from J, the junction contained 10 bases not matched to a gene. The CDR3 loop spans 15 amino acids. The TCR beta CDR3 regions underwent amplification using RNA transcripts as the source. Primed by the HTBI set, a first-round RT-PCR was run on the TCR CDR3. TCRdb re-analysed the multiplex PCR reads in MiXCR, keeping a single row per CDR3 protein. The sample records fewer than 650,000 distinct CDR3 sequences, 12% to 15% being singletons.

The sequence came from a woman in her forties with Graves' hyperthyroidism. The chain has TRBV3-1 and TRBJ1-2; 7 positions match TRBD1. Sequencing used blood. As DNA, the CDR3 is TGTGCCAGCAGCCCGTTTGGACAGGAAATTTATGGCTACACCTTC. Translating it yields CASSPFGQEIYGYTF. Complete variable domain (other parts from reference TRBV3-1 and TRBJ1-2): DTAVSQTPKYLVTQMGNDKSIKCEQNLGHDTMYWYKQDSKKFLKIMFSYNNKELIINETVPNRFSPKSPDKAHLNLHINSLELGDSAVYFCASSPFGQEIYGYTFGSGTRLTVV.